The 19 T cell receptor beta chains below were found in one sample sequenced in a study of CD8+ T cells in alopecia areata. Reverse transcription of extracted RNA yielded cDNA, which provided the sequencing template. Sequenced by immunoSEQ multiplex PCR; TCRdb stores in-frame clones only, minus some. The profile covers about 150,000 clones, with around 47% appearing a single time and approximately 6.6% taken by the ten largest. Sequencing input: CD4+ T cells sorted from blood. All receptors derive from a human donor with alopecia areata.

The chain links TRBV4-1 to TRBJ2-1, with D unclear. The V gene's germline CDR1 is MGHRA and CDR2 YSYEKL. CDR3 length equals 16 residues. Trimming removed 4 bases at V and 2 bases at J, with 15 bases between. The CDR3 nucleotides read TGCGCCAGCAGCCTTCCGAGAAGATTCCCCTACAATGAGCAGTTCTTC. It specifies CASSLPRRFPYNEQFF.

The chain combines TRBV15 with TRBJ1-5; D not certain. CDR3 length: 17 residues. Trimming stripped 1 base from V and 2 bases from J, with 15 bases between. Looked up from germline, CDR1 is LNHNV and CDR2 is YYDKDF (reference sequence). The CDR3 nucleotides read TGTGCCACCAGCAGAGTAGGAGGGATAGTAGGCAATCAGCCCCAGCATTTT. It specifies CATSRVGGIVGNQPQHF.

There are a few counts of this clone. The junction and the germline gene differ at one end; a read error may be behind it. The chain links TRBV29-1 to TRBJ1-3; 7 bases agree with TRBD1. The CDR3 has 16 amino acids. Germline-derived CDR1 and CDR2 are SQVTM and ANQGSEA. The CDR3 protein is CSVALLQTGHGDTIYF. Here the CDR3 DNA reads TGCAGCGTTGCCCTTTTACAGACAGGGCATGGAGACACCATATATTTT.

The chain joins TRBV5-1 to TRBJ1-1; no clear D. This CDR3 has 16 residues. CDR1 and CDR2 (germline): SGHRS, YFSETQ. V was shortened by 0 bases and J by 0 bases, with 12 bases between the two germline ends. The CDR3: CASSLAAGRVNTEAFF. CDR3 nucleotides: TGCGCCAGCAGCTTGGCGGCCGGGAGGGTGAACACTGAAGCTTTCTTT. Drawing the rest from reference TRBV5-1 and TRBJ1-1, the complete variable domain is KAGVTQTPRYLIKTRGQQVTLSCSPISGHRSVSWYQQTPGQGLQFLFEYFSETQRNKGNFPGRFSGRQFSNSRSEMNVSTLELGDSALYLCASSLAAGRVNTEAFFGQGTRLTVV.

This clone showed up just a few times. This rearrangement joins TRBV29-1 to TRBJ2-1, with 9 bases that match TRBD2. Losses at the gene ends were 3 bases for V and 8 bases for J; bases not matched to a gene: 8. The CDR3 has 14 amino acids. Germline V gene sequence: CDR1 SQVTM, CDR2 ANQGSEA. The CDR3 sequence: CSVDKAGGPHEQFF. Written as DNA, the CDR3 is TGCAGCGTTGACAAGGCGGGAGGGCCCCATGAGCAGTTCTTC.

The sample holds one count of this clone. The rearrangement uses TRBV30 and TRBJ1-5; D gene unclear. The CDR3 sequence is 13 residues long. Trimming took 5 bases from V and 0 from J, leaving 8 bases between them. CDR1 is GTSNPN and CDR2 is SVGIG in the germline V gene (reference sequence). The CDR3 reads CAWSYSSNQPQHF. In nucleotides, the CDR3 is TGTGCCTGGTCTTACAGTAGCAATCAGCCCCAGCATTTT.

The chain links TRBV18 to TRBJ2-7, with D possibly matching TRBD1 (5 bases). Germline CDR1 and CDR2: KGHSH and LQKENI. The length of the CDR3 is 14 residues. The V and J ends lost 3 bases and 4 bases respectively, with 13 bases between them. CDR3 region: CASSPTQGSYEQYF. CDR3 nucleotide sequence: TGTGCCAGCTCACCCACGCAGGGAAGTTACGAGCAGTACTTC. The whole variable domain, remainder taken from reference TRBV18 and TRBJ2-7, is NAGVMQNPRHLVRRRGQEARLRCSPMKGHSHVYWYRQLPEEGLKFMVYLQKENIIDESGMPKERFSAEFPKEGPSILRIQQVVRGDSAAYFCASSPTQGSYEQYFGPGTRLTVT.

The chain carries TRBV5-1 and TRBJ2-5; D is possibly TRBD2 (5 bases). V was trimmed by 2 bases and J by 5 bases, leaving 10 bases between them. The germline V gene has CDR1 SGHRS and CDR2 YFSETQ. The CDR3 extends over 13 amino acids. The CDR3 bases are TGCGCCAGCAGCTTACAGCGAGGGGAGACCCAGTACTTC. Its protein is CASSLQRGETQYF.

This clone was counted only a few times. The chain combines TRBV29-1 with TRBJ1-4; D is ambiguous. The CDR3 has 13 residues. Germline CDR1 reads SQVTM; CDR2 reads ANQGSEA. V lost 7 bases and J lost 0, with 9 bases in between. CDR3 sequence: CSGSGATNEKLFF. DNA for the CDR3: TGCAGCGGCTCAGGCGCAACTAATGAAAAACTGTTTTTT.

This chain joins TRBV28 and TRBJ2-1; 8 nucleotides agree with TRBD2. Germline lookup yields CDR1 MDHEN and CDR2 SYDVKM. The junction had 4 bases not matched to a gene; V was cut back by 2 bases and J by 7 bases. CDR3 length: 14 residues. CDR3 sequence: CASSLAGGRNEQFF. The CDR3 DNA reads TGTGCCAGCAGTTTAGCGGGAGGAAGGAATGAGCAGTTCTTC.

This clone has just one count. J is TRBJ1-5 and V is TRBV6-5, with 7 bases identical to TRBD1. Per the germline V gene, CDR1 is MNHEY and CDR2 is SVGAGI. The CDR3 extends over 13 amino acids. Trimming cost V 5 bases and J 5 bases; bases outside gene matches: 3. The CDR3 reads CASSIRGHQPQHF. The DNA for the CDR3 is TGTGCCAGCAGTATAAGGGGGCATCAGCCCCAGCATTTT.

The J gene is TRBJ2-1, the V gene TRBV28; 9 positions agree with TRBD2. The V gene end was trimmed by 4 bases and the J gene end by 5 bases; junction bases not matched to a gene: 9. CDR1 and CDR2 from the germline V gene are MDHEN and SYDVKM. The CDR3 has 16 residues. The CDR3 region has the DNA TGTGCCAGCAGTTCTTATAGCGGGAGAAGTAACAATGAGCAGTTCTTC. Amino acids: CASSSYSGRSNNEQFF.

J is TRBJ2-1 and V is TRBV29-1, with D perhaps TRBD2 (5 bases). The CDR3 totals 12 residues. The germline V gene has CDR1 SQVTM and CDR2 ANQGSEA. Between the trimmed V and J ends, which lost 2 bases and 6 bases, there was a span of 8 bases. The CDR3 DNA is TGCAGCGTTGAATGGGGAGTCAATGAGCAGTTCTTC. Protein sequence: CSVEWGVNEQFF.

The chain is built from TRBV7-9 and TRBJ2-7; weak D call: TRBD1 (6 bases). V lost 2 bases and J lost 4, with 9 bases in between. The length of the CDR3 is 13 residues. CDR1 is SEHNR and CDR2 is FQNEAQ in the germline V gene (reference sequence). The CDR3 loop reads CASSLTQGYEQYF. The CDR3 DNA reads as TGTGCCAGCAGCTTAACACAGGGTTACGAGCAGTACTTC.

The rearrangement links TRBV29-1 to TRBJ2-7, with 10 positions matching TRBD1. This CDR3 comprises 15 residues. Germline-derived CDR1 and CDR2 are SQVTM and ANQGSEA. J lost 5 bases, V lost 4 bases, and 11 bases had no gene match. CDR3 DNA: TGCAGCGTTGGCCACACGGGACAGGGGTTCCACGAGCAGTACTTC. It specifies CSVGHTGQGFHEQYF.

Only a few counts were recorded for this clone. V is TRBV7-9 and J is TRBJ1-1; D gene ambiguous. Germline lookup yields CDR1 SEHNR and CDR2 FQNEAQ (reference sequence). V lost 8 bases to trimming and J lost 5 bases, with 15 bases between them. This CDR3 is 13 amino acids long. The CDR3 DNA sequence: TGTGCCAGCCTCTTTTCACCGTCGACTGAAGCTTTCTTT. This sequence encodes CASLFSPSTEAFF.

This clone was recorded a few times. The gene calls are TRBV18 and TRBJ2-1, with no clear D. V lost 3 bases, J lost 15 bases, and 18 bases lay in between. There are 13 residues in the CDR3. Germline CDR1 is KGHSH and CDR2 is LQKENI. DNA for the CDR3: TGTGCCAGCTCACCTACTTCTAGTACGGTCTCGTTCTTC. Translating gives CASSPTSSTVSFF.

V usage is TRBV6-5 and J usage is TRBJ2-7, with a possible D match to TRBD2 (5 bases). V gave up 0 bases and J gave up 6 bases, with 18 bases separating them. From germline, CDR1 is MNHEY and CDR2 SVGAGI. This CDR3 has 16 residues. The CDR3 DNA reads TGTGCCAGCAGTTACTCGATTCTTCTAGCAAACACCGAGCAGTACTTC. Amino acid sequence: CASSYSILLANTEQYF.

The chain has TRBV5-1 and TRBJ2-5; D may be TRBD1 or TRBD2 (5 bases each). Per germline, CDR1 SGHRS and CDR2 YFSETQ. V dropped 5 bases and J dropped 5 bases, with 10 bases sitting between them. The CDR3 sequence is 12 residues long. The CDR3 sequence: CASRKGTETQYF. The CDR3 DNA reads as TGCGCCAGCAGAAAGGGGACGGAGACCCAGTACTTC. Complete variable domain (other parts from reference TRBV5-1 and TRBJ2-5): KAGVTQTPRYLIKTRGQQVTLSCSPISGHRSVSWYQQTPGQGLQFLFEYFSETQRNKGNFPGRFSGRQFSNSRSEMNVSTLELGDSALYLCASRKGTETQYFGPGTRLLVL.